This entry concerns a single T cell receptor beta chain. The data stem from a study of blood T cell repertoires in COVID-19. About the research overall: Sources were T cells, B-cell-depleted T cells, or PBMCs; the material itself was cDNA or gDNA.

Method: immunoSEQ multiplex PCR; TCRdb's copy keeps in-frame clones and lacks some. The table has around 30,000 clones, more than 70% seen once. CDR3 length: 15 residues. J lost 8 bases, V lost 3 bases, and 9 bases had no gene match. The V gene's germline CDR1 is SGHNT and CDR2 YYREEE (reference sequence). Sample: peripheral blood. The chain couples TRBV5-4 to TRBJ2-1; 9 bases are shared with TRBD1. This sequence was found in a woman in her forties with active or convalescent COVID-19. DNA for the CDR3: TGTGCCAGCAGCTGGGCGGGACAGGGACAATATGAGCAGTTCTTC. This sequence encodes CASSWAGQGQYEQFF. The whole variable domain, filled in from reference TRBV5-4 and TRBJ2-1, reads ETGVTQSPTHLIKTRGQQVTLRCSSQSGHNTVSWYQQALGQGPQFIFQYYREEENGRGNFPPRFSGLQFPNYSSELNVNALELDDSALYLCASSWAGQGQYEQFFGPGTRLTVL.